This T cell receptor (beta chain) came from a study of cytomegalovirus exposure and HLA in healthy donors. Broader study findings: Associated with cytomegalovirus, according to the listing, were some 180 TCR beta chains. A later analysis found that most CMV-associated TCR beta chains appeared HLA-restricted. The authors assumed roughly uniform sequencing depth across donors for presence/absence analyses.

Details on this clone: The antigen remains undetermined.

PCR was performed using 60 Vbeta and 13 Jbeta primers. Authors' data handling: In a later analysis, of 80 million to 90 million unique beta chains, some 10 million appeared in at least two donors. TCRdb keeps only in-frame clones here, not all; method: immunoSEQ multiplex PCR. The DNA gave D and trimming, while V, J and clone size come from that table. The sample has around 130,000 clones, approximately 83% seen once; the top ten hold about 1.2%. The V gene lost 6 bases and the J gene lost 3 bases, with 11 bases spanning the gap. The CDR3 contains 13 residues. Germline CDR1 SNHLY, CDR2 FYNNEI. The chain couples TRBV2 to TRBJ1-2; D is possibly TRBD1 (5 bases). Material for sequencing was PBMCs. This sequence was found in a girl aged 2 to 9 in good health and CMV-seronegative. The CDR3 nucleotides read TGTGCCAGCAGGGTCGACAGATACTATGGCTACACCTTC. It specifies CASRVDRYYGYTF.